The 4 T cell receptor beta chains below come from one sample, sequenced in a study of naive and memory T cell subsets. Overall study results and limits: Especially in CD8 cells, naive repertoires contained a few larger clonotypes, possibly CD45RA-re-expressing memory cells.

The beta constant-region primer was an equimolar mix of two oligonucleotides covering TRBC1 and TRBC2. Four rounds of PCR amplified the ligated cDNA using nested alpha and beta constant-region primers plus SP2. A single record per CDR3 protein comes from TCRdb applying MiXCR to the UMI-ligation and nested PCR reads. This sample has about 150,000 distinct CDR3 sequences, with roughly 23% found just once. These receptors' targets are unknown. What was sequenced was naive CD4+ T cells from blood. These receptors came from a human donor in good health.

V is TRBV27 and J is TRBJ2-1; tentative D call: TRBD2 (6 bases). Germline CDR1 is MNHEY and CDR2 is SMNVEV (reference sequence). CDR3 length: 15 amino acids. Deletions cut 3 bases from V and 3 bases from J, with 12 bases between. CDR3 nucleotides: TGTGCCAGCAGTTTTTTGGCGGGAAACTACAATGAGCAGTTCTTC. It encodes CASSFLAGNYNEQFF.

The chain uses TRBV7-2 and TRBJ1-4, with 9 bases that match TRBD1. The length of the CDR3 is 17 residues. Trimming removed 1 base from V and 10 bases from J; junction bases left unmatched: 13. CDR1 is SGHTA and CDR2 is FQGNSA in the germline V gene. The CDR3 DNA is TGTGCCAGCAGCTTAGACCCGCGGACAGGGGTGCTCCGAAAACTGTTTTTT. Protein sequence: CASSLDPRTGVLRKLFF.

In its sample, this clonotype was seen a few times. The rearrangement links TRBV20-1 to TRBJ2-7, with no clear D. The CDR3 contains 12 residues. Per germline, CDR1 DFQATT and CDR2 SNEGSKA (reference sequence). V lost 2 bases and J 4 bases, leaving 9 bases between the germline ends. CDR3 in DNA: TGCAGTGCTAGACAGACCGAGTACGAGCAGTACTTC. Amino acid sequence: CSARQTEYEQYF.

This clonotype has just a few counts. The rearrangement joins TRBV30 to TRBJ1-1, with 9 bases matching TRBD1. The CDR3 covers 15 residues. Unmatched junction bases numbered 8, after V lost 2 bases and J lost 4 bases. Germline lookup yields CDR1 GTSNPN and CDR2 SVGIG (reference sequence). CDR3 DNA sequence: TGTGCCTGGAGTCCGAACAGGGGGCGCCGCACTGAAGCTTTCTTT. Translating it yields CAWSPNRGRRTEAFF.